This T cell receptor beta chain was recorded in a study of control samples from healthy donors and cancer patients (dated by TCRdb to 2020 to 2022). V is trimmed back by 1 base and J by 8 bases, and the junction contains 5 bases that no gene match accounts for. Reading from cysteine to phenylalanine, the CDR3 counts 14 amino acids. Only CDR3 DNA is held: 42 bases, read in frame from base 1. CDR1 and CDR2 are read off the germline V gene as MDHEN and SYDVKM. On this clone itself: Its antigen target is currently unknown. Nothing much larger sits one base from this clone, and base qualities are not available.

Library generation was performed with the immunoSEQ multiplex PCR assay. Imported from immuneACCESS, the table was reduced by TCRdb to in-frame sequences with V and J called. These copies leave out some clones; in studies compared against another copy, an unresolved V gene accounts for under half, and the cause of the remainder is not known. The sample has under 300,000 clones on record, over 75% of them singletons. About an eighth of the sample is in the top ten clones. This receptor was taken from an older woman with lung cancer. This receptor chain uses TRBV28 and TRBJ1-2; the central 9 bases match TRBD1. The sequencing sample was made of PBMCs. CDR3 sequence: CASSLLGQGGGYTF. The base sequence is TGTGCCAGCAGTTTATTGGGACAGGGCGGCGGCTACACCTTC.